The 26 T cell receptor beta chains below come from one sample, sequenced in a study of OX40 agonist ivuxolimab in advanced cancers. TCRdb's table, derived via immunoSEQ multiplex PCR, lists solely in-frame clones and lacks some. The sample lists more than 20,000 clones, roughly 80% occurring once. The sequenced sample was CD4+ or CD8+ T cells sorted from blood, obtained in a trial of the OX40 agonist ivuxolimab. These receptors came from an adult with an advanced solid tumor such as melanoma, head and neck, liver or kidney cancer.

The chain has TRBV7-3 and TRBJ2-1; D gene ambiguous. V was clipped by 5 bases and J by 0 bases, with 11 bases between them. From germline, CDR1 is SGHTA and CDR2 FQGTGA. The CDR3 has 15 residues. The CDR3 spells CASSPYWSSYNEQFF. Here the CDR3 DNA reads TGTGCCAGCAGCCCATATTGGAGCTCCTACAATGAGCAGTTCTTC.

The chain links TRBV6-5 to TRBJ1-5; D remains unclear. CDR1 and CDR2 (germline): MNHEY, SVGAGI. This CDR3 contains 15 residues. The V end was cut by 6 bases, the J end by 0 bases, with 12 bases between. The CDR3 region has the DNA TGTGCCAGCAGCCTCCTGGCGGGTAGCAATCAGCCCCAGCATTTT. As protein: CASSLLAGSNQPQHF.

The V and J genes are TRBV14 and TRBJ2-5; the D gene is possibly TRBD1 (6 bases). This CDR3 contains 16 residues. V lost 1 base to trimming and J lost 4 bases, with 16 bases between them. Germline assignment: CDR1 SGHDN and CDR2 FVKESK. As DNA, the CDR3 is TGTGCCAGCAGCCAAGTTGAAGGGGGAAGGGGAGAGACCCAGTACTTC. Translating it yields CASSQVEGGRGETQYF.

The V call is TRBV4-2, the J call TRBJ2-5, with D maybe TRBD2 (6 bases). The CDR3 totals 16 residues. Germline CDR1 LGHNA, CDR2 YNFKEQ. V was pared by 0 bases and J by 5 bases, with 16 bases between. CDR3 bases: TGTGCCAGCAGCCAAGAGTACGGAGGAGGGACGGAGACCCAGTACTTC. Translating it yields CASSQEYGGGTETQYF.

The chain carries TRBV7-9 and TRBJ2-7, with unresolved D. V was cut by 5 bases and J by 1 base, with 18 bases left in between. The germline V gene encodes CDR1 SEHNR and CDR2 FQNEAQ (reference sequence). The CDR3 has 16 residues. The CDR3 is CASSQTTTGISYEQYF. The DNA of the CDR3 is TGTGCCAGCAGCCAAACGACAACCGGTATTTCCTACGAGCAGTACTTC.

The CDR3 reads CASSLARLSSQETQYF. DNA for the CDR3: TGTGCCAGCAGCTTAGCGAGGCTGTCCTCCCAAGAGACCCAGTACTTC. The chain uses TRBV7-2 and TRBJ2-5; no clear D gene. Germline values: CDR1 SGHTA, CDR2 FQGNSA. Trimming removed 0 bases at V and 1 base at J, with 12 bases between. The CDR3 loop spans 16 amino acids. Together with reference TRBV7-2 and TRBJ2-5, the CDR3 gives the full variable domain: GAGVSQSPSNKVTEKGKDVELRCDPISGHTALYWYRQSLGQGLEFLIYFQGNSAPDKSGLPSDRFSAERTGGSVSTLTIQRTQQEDSAVYLCASSLARLSSQETQYFGPGTRLLVL.

The chain links TRBV6-5 to TRBJ2-5; D not certain. The J call is uncertain, as TRBJ2-7 better fits the DNA end. This CDR3 has 11 residues. From germline, CDR1 is MNHEY and CDR2 SVGAGI. CDR3 in amino acids: CASRIRSEQYF. DNA of the CDR3: TGTGCCAGCAGGATCCGTTCCGAGCAGTACTTC.

The chain couples TRBV27 to TRBJ1-2; 10 bases map to TRBD1. The V segment lost 3 bases and the J segment 11 bases; nucleotides outside the gene matches: 9. The germline V gene has CDR1 MNHEY and CDR2 SMNVEV (reference sequence). This CDR3 is built from 14 residues. DNA for the CDR3: TGTGCCAGCAGTTTCACCGGGACAGGGGTTGGGTACACCTTC. It specifies CASSFTGTGVGYTF.

V usage is TRBV5-5 and J usage is TRBJ1-2, with D possibly being TRBD1 (6 bases). The CDR3 length is 14 residues. Trimming removed 3 bases from V and 2 bases from J, with 11 bases in between. Germline loops: CDR1 SGHKS, CDR2 YYEKEE (reference sequence). As DNA, the CDR3 is TGTGCCAGCAGCTCCCTACAGGGAAACTATGGCTACACCTTC. It is translated as CASSSLQGNYGYTF.

This chain connects TRBV27 to TRBJ2-1; D is possibly TRBD1 or TRBD2 (5 bases each). The CDR3 totals 14 residues. CDR1 MNHEY and CDR2 SMNVEV come from the germline V gene (reference sequence). Trimming cost V 1 base and J 4 bases, with 8 bases left between them. Here the CDR3 reads CASSLWDGYNEQFF. CDR3 in DNA: TGTGCCAGCAGTTTATGGGACGGATACAATGAGCAGTTCTTC.

V usage is TRBV5-1 and J usage is TRBJ2-7; possible D gene TRBD1, 6 bases. This CDR3 region has 13 residues. Germline V lookup: CDR1 SGHRS, CDR2 YFSETQ. The V end lost 4 bases, the J end lost 2 bases, and 10 bases lay between the germline ends. This CDR3 reads CASSVGAPYEQYF. For the CDR3, the DNA is TGCGCCAGCAGCGTGGGGGCCCCCTACGAGCAGTACTTC.

The chain is built from TRBV15 and TRBJ1-1; D not certain. The CDR3 runs to 15 residues. Germline CDR1 is LNHNV and CDR2 is YYDKDF (reference sequence). V was trimmed by 3 bases and J by 5 bases, leaving 16 bases between them. The CDR3 DNA reads as TGTGCCACCAGCAGTGAAAGGACCTCGGGAACTGAAGCTTTCTTT. This translates into CATSSERTSGTEAFF.

The chain uses TRBV7-2 and TRBJ2-6; D may be TRBD2 (5 bases). V lost 3 bases to trimming and J lost 0 bases, with 9 bases between them. Germline V gene data show CDR1 as SGHTA and CDR2 as FQGNSA. This CDR3 region has 16 residues. For the CDR3, the DNA is TGTGCCAGCAGCTTGGACTTGATCTCTGGGGCCAACGTCCTGACTTTC. Its protein is CASSLDLISGANVLTF.

This sequence joins TRBV27 and TRBJ2-7; D is ambiguous. V was shortened by 4 bases and J by 0 bases, with 13 bases between the two germline ends. Germline lookup yields CDR1 MNHEY and CDR2 SMNVEV (reference sequence). CDR3 size: 15 residues. The CDR3 here is CASSYSTGTSYEQYF. In DNA form, the CDR3 reads TGTGCCAGCAGTTACTCGACCGGTACCTCCTACGAGCAGTACTTC.

The CDR3 DNA sequence: TGTGCCAGCAGCCGGTTCGGGACAACTAACTATGGCTACACCTTC. Its protein product is CASSRFGTTNYGYTF. The chain couples TRBV5-8 to TRBJ1-2; a weak D match, TRBD1 (6 bases). This CDR3 region has 15 residues. Trimming pared 4 bases from V and 0 bases from J, leaving 13 bases between. Germline values: CDR1 SGHTS, CDR2 YDEGEE.

The chain combines TRBV7-9 with TRBJ2-5; 9 bases are shared with TRBD1. The J call may be mistaken, given a closer DNA end match to TRBJ2-7. Germline CDR1 is SEHNR and CDR2 is FQNEAQ (reference sequence). This CDR3 has 13 residues. CDR3 in amino acids: CASSSWDRDEQYF. CDR3 DNA sequence: TGTGCCAGCAGCTCCTGGGACAGGGACGAGCAGTACTTC.

The V gene is TRBV19, the J gene TRBJ1-1; 10 bases align to TRBD1. Germline CDR1 is LNHDA and CDR2 is SQIVND (reference sequence). The CDR3 is made up of 15 amino acids. With V trimmed by 8 bases and J by 0 bases, 6 bases remained unmatched. The CDR3 nucleotides read TGTGCCAGTCGAGTAGGGACAGGGGTGAACACTGAAGCTTTCTTT. It encodes CASRVGTGVNTEAFF.

Of note for this clone: The same CDR3 also results from other DNA sequences found in this sample. J is TRBJ2-7 and V is TRBV19; D is possibly TRBD1 (5 bases). The CDR3 extends over 13 amino acids. Germline lookup yields CDR1 LNHDA and CDR2 SQIVND (reference sequence). With 3 bases removed from V and 3 bases from J, the gap between germline ends came to 9 bases. This CDR3 is CASSIQGGYEQYF. DNA for the CDR3: TGTGCCAGTAGTATCCAGGGCGGCTACGAGCAGTACTTC.

The chain couples TRBV7-9 to TRBJ2-1; 9 bases are shared with TRBD1. This CDR3 region has 15 residues. Trimming removed 5 bases from V and 8 bases from J; junction bases left unmatched: 10. CDR1 and CDR2 (germline): SEHNR, FQNEAQ (reference sequence). CDR3 sequence reads: CASSARGTGLDEQFF. For the CDR3, the DNA is TGTGCCAGCAGCGCCCGTGGGACAGGGCTGGATGAGCAGTTCTTC.

V gene TRBV10-2 combines with J gene TRBJ1-2; 8 bases align to TRBD1. Germline V gives CDR1 WSHSY, CDR2 SAAADI. The ends lost 8 bases at V and 4 bases at J; junction bases unmatched: 3. This CDR3 is 12 amino acids long. Written as DNA, the CDR3 is TGCGCCAGCCAAGACAGGGGCTATGGCTACACCTTC. The encoded protein is CASQDRGYGYTF.

The chain recombines TRBV13 with TRBJ2-1, with 7 nucleotides matching TRBD1. There are 16 residues in the CDR3. V lost 5 bases and J lost 2; bases outside the gene matches: 9. Germline loops: CDR1 PRHDT, CDR2 FYEKMQ (reference sequence). The CDR3 region is CASSHKLGQAYNEQFF. The DNA for the CDR3 is TGTGCCAGCAGCCATAAGCTAGGACAGGCCTACAATGAGCAGTTCTTC.

The chain is built from TRBV21-1 and TRBJ2-1; TRBD2, the table's D call, lacks a check against the DNA. TRBV21-1 has pseudogene status. The CDR3 sequence is 16 residues long. DNA of the CDR3: TGTGCCAGCAGCAAGAGGAAGACTAGCGGAGACAATGAGCAGTTCTTC. The encoded protein is CASSKRKTSGDNEQFF.

The V gene is TRBV28, the J gene TRBJ2-7, with unresolved D. This CDR3 has 15 residues. Per germline, CDR1 MDHEN and CDR2 SYDVKM. The germline V and J ends were trimmed by 8 bases and 4 bases, with 21 bases remaining between them. This CDR3 reads CASGSPISKGYEQYF. The CDR3 DNA reads as TGTGCCAGCGGATCTCCTATATCGAAGGGATACGAGCAGTACTTC. Based on the CDR3 plus reference TRBV28 and TRBJ2-7, the full variable domain is DVKVTQSSRYLVKRTGEKVFLECVQDMDHENMFWYRQDPGLGLRLIYFSYDVKMKEKGDIPEGYSVSREKKERFSLILESASTNQTSMYLCASGSPISKGYEQYFGPGTRLTVT.

The CDR3 reads CASSLGDYVYYNEQFF. DNA for the CDR3: TGTGCCAGCAGCTTAGGGGACTACGTGTACTACAATGAGCAGTTCTTC. The genes are TRBV7-2 and TRBJ2-1, with TRBD2 identical over 7 bases. Germline values: CDR1 SGHTA, CDR2 FQGNSA. The CDR3 loop spans 16 amino acids. V lost 1 base, J lost 3 bases, and 6 bases stayed unmatched. Filled out from reference TRBV7-2 and TRBJ2-1, the complete variable domain reads GAGVSQSPSNKVTEKGKDVELRCDPISGHTALYWYRQSLGQGLEFLIYFQGNSAPDKSGLPSDRFSAERTGGSVSTLTIQRTQQEDSAVYLCASSLGDYVYYNEQFFGPGTRLTVL.

CDR3 nucleotide sequence: TGTGCCAGCAGTTTATACACAGGGGCGCGCGGGGAGCTGTTTTTT. Its translation is CASSLYTGARGELFF. The chain links TRBV27 to TRBJ2-2; 7 bases are a match to TRBD1. Germline lookup yields CDR1 MNHEY and CDR2 SMNVEV (reference sequence). V shed 1 base and J 7 bases; nucleotides not matched to a gene: 6. This CDR3 region has 15 residues.

The chain combines TRBV29-1 with TRBJ2-7; possibly TRBD2 for D (5 bases). The CDR3 totals 18 residues. Trimming removed 2 bases at V and 5 bases at J, with 28 bases between. CDR1 is SQVTM and CDR2 is ANQGSEA in the germline V gene. DNA of the CDR3: TGCAGCGTTGAACCTTTGACTCCCCTTTTCGGGATACCGGACGAGCAGTACTTC. Translating gives CSVEPLTPLFGIPDEQYF.